There are a few counts of the clone carrying this TCR beta chain. Its antigen remains unknown. TCRdb used MiXCR to reprocess the 5' RACE reads, holding one entry per CDR3 protein. Of about 580,000 distinct CDR3 sequences listed, around 16% are singletons. This sample is drawn from a study of T cells after yellow fever vaccination. Findings of the study overall: Among primary-vaccination clones, most reappeared after the booster, at 95% to 96% for CD4 and around 91% for CD8.

V lost 5 bases to trimming and J lost 12 bases, with 14 bases between them. Germline V gene sequence: CDR1 SEHNR, CDR2 FQNEAQ (reference sequence). This CDR3 has 12 amino acids. This chain uses TRBV7-9 with TRBJ2-1; D is perhaps TRBD2 (5 bases). This sequence was found in a man aged 18 to 29 who received the YFV17D yellow fever vaccine. This specimen was PBMCs, taken roughly 5 days after the first yellow fever vaccination. In DNA form, the CDR3 reads TGTGCCAGCAGCCCAGCTGGCCGGGGGCAGTTCTTC. Translating gives CASSPAGRGQFF.